This is a list of T cell receptor beta chains from one sample in a study of T cell responses to AZD1222 COVID-19 vaccine. Profiled with immunoSEQ multiplex PCR; TCRdb holds only in-frame clones, not every one. The top ten hold approximately 6% of the sample, which has over 110,000 clones, around 90% seen once. The sequencing here drew on peripheral blood, taken on day 0 of AZD1222 vaccination. Source of these receptors: an adult in good health. The CDR3 runs from the conserved cysteine through the conserved F or W. A D gene is named only where the DNA matches it firmly. The size field is filled for only some rows; it gives once, few, many or a size class.

D gene	V gene	clone size	J gene	CDR3 DNA	CDR3 protein
TRBD1	TRBV29-1	-	TRBJ2-3	TGCAGCGTGGGGCCCGGGACAGGGTTCGCAGATACGCAGTATTTT	CSVGPGTGFADTQYF
TRBD2	TRBV28	-	TRBJ2-7	TGTGCCAGCAGTTTCCCCCCCCAGGGACTAAACGAGCAGTACTTC	CASSFPPQGLNEQYF
-	TRBV6-5	-	TRBJ2-7	TGTGCCAGCAGTTACTCCCCGTCGGGGTGGGCCGAGCAGTACTTC	CASSYSPSGWAEQYF
-	TRBV5-1	-	TRBJ1-1	TGCGCCAGCAGCGAGGTGGGCACTGAAGCTTTCTTT	CASSEVGTEAFF
-	TRBV7-2	-	TRBJ1-1	TGTGCCAGCAGCTTAGTATGGGGGGTTGGGATATCTGAAGCTTTCTTT	CASSLVWGVGISEAFF
-	TRBV7-3	-	TRBJ2-3	TGTGCCAGCAGCTTAGACAGGCTAAGCACAGATACGCAGTATTTT	CASSLDRLSTDTQYF
-	TRBV28	-	TRBJ1-6	TGTGCCAGCAGCTACGCCAGGGCCCTGACCAGTTCACCCCTCCACTTT	CASSYARALTSSPLHF
-	TRBV7-3	-	TRBJ2-7	TGTGCCAGCAGCCCTACCCCCGGGGTCAGGCCCTACGAGCAGTACTTC	CASSPTPGVRPYEQYF
-	TRBV3-1/TRBV3-2	-	TRBJ2-5	TGTGCCAGCAGCCAAGTTCGGGGAGTTGAGACCCAGTACTTC	CASSQVRGVETQYF
TRBD1	TRBV9	-	TRBJ1-2	TGTGCCAGCAGCGTTGGACAGGGGGCTGCTGATGGCTACACCTTC	CASSVGQGAADGYTF
-	TRBV7-3	-	TRBJ2-1	TGTGCCAGCAGCTTAACGAACCAGGAGCAGTTCTTC	CASSLTNQEQFF
-	TRBV7-3	-	TRBJ2-1	TGTGCCAGCAGCAGCCAACCCGGAAAGGAGCAGTTCTTC	CASSSQPGKEQFF
TRBD1	TRBV29-1	-	TRBJ1-1	TGCAGCACAGGGGGAGGGATGAACACTGAAGCTTTCTTT	CSTGGGMNTEAFF
TRBD1	TRBV27	-	TRBJ1-4	TGTGCCAGCAGTTACGGGACAGGGGTAGAAAAACTGTTTTTT	CASSYGTGVEKLFF
-	TRBV5-4	-	TRBJ1-1	TGTGCCAGCAACTCTGGGGGCATGAACACTGAAGCTTTCTTT	CASNSGGMNTEAFF
-	TRBV6-6	once	TRBJ1-1	TGTGCCAGCAGTCGCGTCCTATTCGGCCAACCTTTGGGTACTGAAGCTTTCTTT	CASSRVLFGQPLGTEAFF
-	TRBV30	-	TRBJ1-2	TGTGCCTGGAGTGTAAAAACTGCAGAAAACTATGGCTACACCTTC	CAWSVKTAENYGYTF
TRBD1	TRBV19	once	TRBJ2-1	TGTGCCAGTAGTATAGTCGGGACAGGTTACAATGAGCAGTTCTTC	CASSIVGTGYNEQFF
-	TRBV29-1	-	TRBJ1-2	TGCAGCGCTGCAGGAGGGTCTAACTATGGCTACACCTTC	CSAAGGSNYGYTF
-	TRBV24-1	-	TRBJ1-1	TGTGCCACCAGTGTGGGCCCCCACACTGAAGCTTTCTTT	CATSVGPHTEAFF
-	TRBV7-2	once	TRBJ2-4	TGTGCCAGCAGCTTAGATTCCCCGGCCATTCAGTACTTC	CASSLDSPAIQYF
TRBD1	TRBV5-3	few	TRBJ1-5	TGTGCCAGACCTCCGAACCTTACAGGGGTTGACAATCAGCCCCAGCATTTT	CARPPNLTGVDNQPQHF
-	TRBV4-2	-	TRBJ1-4	TGTGCCAGCAGCCCCCTGTCGGGGCCCAATGAAAAACTGTTTTTT	CASSPLSGPNEKLFF
-	TRBV27	once	TRBJ2-7	TGTGCCAGCACACCCGGGACAGCGGGCGACGAGCAGTACTTC	CASTPGTAGDEQYF
-	TRBV6-6	-	TRBJ1-1	TGTGCCAGCAGTCACTCGGGAGACACTGAAGCTTTCTTT	CASSHSGDTEAFF
-	TRBV19	-	TRBJ1-1	TGTGCCAGTGCCGCGGGCAATGAAGCTTTCTTT	CASAAGNEAFF
TRBD2	TRBV7-2	-	TRBJ2-3	TGTGCCAGCAGCTTAGCCCCCGGACTAGCGGGAGAGACAGATACGCAGTATTTT	CASSLAPGLAGETDTQYF
-	TRBV5-5	-	TRBJ1-5	TGTGCCAGCAGCTCCGATGGTGGGCCTCAGCCCCAGCATTTT	CASSSDGGPQPQHF
-	TRBV7-2	-	TRBJ2-1	TGTGCCAGCAGCGTGGAATGGCGTGAGCAGTTCTTC	CASSVEWREQFF
-	TRBV15	-	TRBJ1-5	TGTGCCACCAGCCGCTCTATTAGCAATCAGCCCCAGCATTTT	CATSRSISNQPQHF
-	TRBV24-1	-	TRBJ1-5	TGTGCCACCAGTGATTCAGGGGAAGGCAATCAGCCCCAGCATTTT	CATSDSGEGNQPQHF
-	TRBV10-3	-	TRBJ2-2	TGTGCCATCACTTCAGGGCCGAACACCGGGGAGCTGTTTTTT	CAITSGPNTGELFF
TRBD1	TRBV7-9	-	TRBJ1-4	TGTGCCAGCAGCTTTACCGGACAGGGACGAAATGAAAAACTGTTTTTT	CASSFTGQGRNEKLFF
TRBD2	TRBV5-4	-	TRBJ2-1	TGTGCCAGCAGCTCGGGACTAGCGGGAGTCAATGAGCAGTTCTTC	CASSSGLAGVNEQFF
TRBD1	TRBV5-5	-	TRBJ2-2	TGTGCCAGCAGCCCGGGACAGGGGCCCCTGGGGGAGCTGTTTTTT	CASSPGQGPLGELFF
-	TRBV7-2	-	TRBJ1-4	TGTGCCAGCAGCAGGGGAACCGACAGGAGGAATGAAAAACTGTTTTTT	CASSRGTDRRNEKLFF
-	TRBV7-6	-	TRBJ2-2	TGTGCCAGCAGCTCCACTTTCCCTCACACCGGGGAGCTGTTTTTT	CASSSTFPHTGELFF
TRBD1	TRBV5-4	-	TRBJ1-2	TGTGCCAGCAGCCGTCCCGGGACAGAAAACTATGGCTACACCTTC	CASSRPGTENYGYTF
-	TRBV3-1/TRBV3-2	-	TRBJ2-7	TGTGCCAGCAGCCACCGGGACTCTCTGCAGTACTTC	CASSHRDSLQYF
-	TRBV7-2	-	TRBJ2-2	TGTGCCAGCAGAAACAGCGGGAACACCGGGGAGCTGTTTTTT	CASRNSGNTGELFF
-	TRBV6-1	-	TRBJ1-3	TGTGCCAGCAGTGAATCGCCAGGTCGCTCTGGAAACACCATATATTTT	CASSESPGRSGNTIYF
-	TRBV24-1	-	TRBJ2-5	TGTGCCACCAGTGATTTTTCCGATATAGAGACCCAGTACTTC	CATSDFSDIETQYF
TRBD1	TRBV11-3	-	TRBJ2-2	TGTGCCAGCAGCCAGGGGGCTTGGACCGGGGAGCTGTTTTTT	CASSQGAWTGELFF
-	TRBV5-6	few	TRBJ2-2	TGTGCCAGCAGCTTGGAGCCAGCCTGGGCCGGGGAGCTGTTTTTT	CASSLEPAWAGELFF
-	TRBV7-9	-	TRBJ2-3	TGTGCCAGCAGCTTTTTACGTAGCACAGATACGCAGTATTTT	CASSFLRSTDTQYF